This T cell receptor beta chain originates from a study of shared clonotypes between healthy human individuals. Study-level points and caveats: Among non-shared clonotypes, generation probabilities were lower than among those shared by all four donors. Some naive CD4 clonotypes, about 5%, turned up in common across a handful of donors. Compared with memory subsets, naive subsets generally had larger estimated richness.

With respect to this clone: Its antigen is undetermined.

Only CD45RO-negative cells positively selected for CCR7 counted as naive CD8 cells, so terminally differentiated effector memory CD45RA+ cells were excluded. Each PCR replicate from the sorted subsets contained roughly 210 ng DNA, which is some 32,000 T cell genomes. Sequencing was performed with immunoSEQ multiplex PCR; in TCRdb, only in-frame clones are kept and a portion is missing. The table has about 1.9 million clones, 80% to 95% seen once; the top ten hold under 2%. The sample consisted of naive CD8+ T cells from PBMCs. This TCR came from a man aged 18 to 30 in good health. Some clones in this sample may be carry-over from other donors' samples.

CDR3 bases: TGTGCCAGTAGTATAGGGGACCGCTACGAGCAGTACTTC. It translates to CASSIGDRYEQYF. The genes are TRBV19 and TRBJ2-7, with D perhaps being TRBD1 or TRBD2 (5 bases each). There are 13 residues in the CDR3. Germline V gene data show CDR1 as LNHDA and CDR2 as SQIVND (reference sequence). V lost 1 base to trimming and J lost 3 bases, with 7 bases between them.